This is a list of T cell receptor beta chains from one sample in a study of blood T cell repertoires in COVID-19. Here immunoSEQ multiplex PCR was the method, and the copy in TCRdb shows in-frame clones only, minus some. Of under 350,000 clones in the sample, under 90% are singletons; the top ten hold about 1.7%. The sample consisted of peripheral blood. These TCRs come from a woman in her 30s with COVID-19, enrolled during active disease. Each CDR3 is given with its conserved first and last residue. D genes are given only for firm matches. Size is omitted from some rows. Given values are once, few, many or a class for expanded clones.

cdr3_aa cdr3_nt j_call d_call clone_size v_call
CSVARQVNTGELFF TGCAGCGTTGCGAGACAGGTGAACACCGGGGAGCTGTTTTTT TRBJ2-2 NA NA TRBV29-1
CASSQVGGTTEAFF TGCGCCAGCAGCCAAGTTGGGGGGACCACTGAAGCTTTCTTT TRBJ1-1 NA NA TRBV4-3
CASKEGGEAFF TGTGCCAGCAAAGAGGGCGGGGAAGCTTTCTTT TRBJ1-1 NA NA TRBV2
CASSYSSRSGNTIYF TGTGCCAGCAGTTACTCGTCCCGCTCTGGAAACACCATATATTTT TRBJ1-3 NA NA TRBV6-5
CASSFPLVSRYTF TGTGCCAGCAGTTTCCCTCTAGTCTCCCGCTACACCTTC TRBJ1-2 NA NA TRBV28
CASSPRVNTEAFF TGTGCCAGCAGCCCCAGGGTAAACACTGAAGCTTTCTTT TRBJ1-1 NA NA TRBV28
CASSLRGTGLYEQYF TGTGCCAGCAGCTTAAGGGGGACAGGGCTCTACGAGCAGTACTTC TRBJ2-7 TRBD1 NA TRBV7-2
CASSRGGKNYGYTF TGTGCCAGCAGCCGGGGGGGCAAGAACTATGGCTACACCTTC TRBJ1-2 NA NA TRBV25-1
CASSLLAGAVLLNTQYF TGTGCCAGCAGTCTCCTAGCGGGGGCCGTACTGCTTAATACGCAGTATTTT TRBJ2-3 TRBD2 NA TRBV6-2/TRBV6-3
CASSLPLAGAVNEQFF TGTGCCAGCAGCCTCCCACTAGCGGGGGCCGTCAATGAGCAGTTCTTC TRBJ2-1 TRBD2 NA TRBV7-9
CAWSGTGSLYEQYF TGTGCCTGGTCCGGGACAGGGAGTCTCTACGAGCAGTACTTC TRBJ2-7 TRBD1 NA TRBV30
CASSIGTGANQPQHF TGTGCCAGTAGTATAGGCACAGGGGCCAATCAGCCCCAGCATTTT TRBJ1-5 TRBD1 NA TRBV19
CASSTGTGGSGELFF TGTGCCAGCAGCACCGGGACAGGGGGCTCCGGGGAGCTGTTTTTT TRBJ2-2 TRBD1 many TRBV6-4
CASTTTALNEKLFF TGTGCCAGCACCACGACAGCCCTTAATGAAAAACTGTTTTTT TRBJ1-4 NA NA TRBV3-1/TRBV3-2
CASSLRDKNTEAFF TGTGCCAGCAGTTTAAGAGACAAGAACACTGAAGCTTTCTTT TRBJ1-1 NA NA TRBV7-8
CSVEGHGYTF TGCAGCGTTGAGGGGCATGGCTACACCTTC TRBJ1-2 NA few TRBV29-1
CASSVQVEYNEQFF TGTGCCAGCAGTGTACAGGTGGAATACAATGAGCAGTTCTTC TRBJ2-1 NA NA TRBV2
CASSEPPRGYSNSPLHF TGTGCCAGCAGTGAACCCCCCAGGGGTTATAGCAATTCACCCCTCCACTTT TRBJ1-6 NA NA TRBV2
CASQGDYNSPLHF TGTGCCAGTCAGGGGGATTACAATTCACCCCTCCACTTT TRBJ1-6 TRBD1 NA TRBV19
CASSKVLISQGRNIQYF TGTGCCAGCAGCAAAGTTCTTATTTCGCAGGGGAGAAACATTCAGTACTTC TRBJ2-4 NA NA TRBV21-1
CASSPTQGTEAFF TGCGCCAGCAGCCCGACACAAGGCACTGAAGCTTTCTTT TRBJ1-1 NA NA TRBV4-1
CASSGRTGVSTNEKLFF TGTGCCAGCAGCGGCCGGACAGGGGTTTCAACTAATGAAAAACTGTTTTTT TRBJ1-4 TRBD1 NA TRBV7-2
CATNSRVYSNSPLHF TGTGCCACAAATTCCCGGGTGTACTCTAATTCACCCCTCCACTTT TRBJ1-6 NA NA TRBV6-5
CASSTPGQPQNIQYF TGTGCCAGCAGCACTCCGGGACAGCCTCAAAACATTCAGTACTTC TRBJ2-4 TRBD1 NA TRBV28
CASSPQGRSNQPQHF TGTGCCAGCAGTCCTCAGGGTAGGAGCAATCAGCCCCAGCATTTT TRBJ1-5 NA NA TRBV27
CASRMARSQETQYF TGTGCCAGCAGGATGGCCCGCAGCCAAGAGACCCAGTACTTC TRBJ2-5 NA NA TRBV28
CASSLGTARTLHF TGTGCCAGCAGCTTAGGGACAGCCCGGACCCTCCACTTT TRBJ1-6 NA many TRBV7-9
CASSARLAGGNNEQFF TGCGCCAGCAGCGCCCGACTAGCGGGGGGGAACAATGAGCAGTTCTTC TRBJ2-1 TRBD2 NA TRBV5-1
CASSLVLAGGGSYNEQFF TGTGCCAGCAGCTTGGTACTAGCGGGGGGAGGCTCCTACAATGAGCAGTTCTTC TRBJ2-1 TRBD2 once TRBV5-5
CASSQGQINNSPLHF TGTGCCAGCAGCCAGGGACAGATCAATAATTCACCCCTCCACTTT TRBJ1-6 TRBD1 once TRBV6-1
CASRTAAYNEQFF TGTGCCAGCAGAACAGCCGCCTACAATGAGCAGTTCTTC TRBJ2-1 NA NA TRBV6-5
CASSPGQSVQYF TGTGCCAGCAGCCCCGGACAGTCCGTGCAGTATTTT TRBJ2-3 NA NA TRBV7-9
CASTLTTTTEAFF TGTGCCAGCACCCTCACGACAACCACTGAAGCTTTCTTT TRBJ1-1 NA NA TRBV12-3/TRBV12-4
CASSPRQQETQYF TGTGCCAGCAGTCCCCGACAGCAAGAGACCCAGTACTTC TRBJ2-5 NA NA TRBV12-3/TRBV12-4
CASSYSMTISGYGYTF TGTGCCAGCAGTTACTCGATGACTATATCGGGCTATGGCTACACCTTC TRBJ1-2 NA once TRBV6-2/TRBV6-3
CASSLPGQIEAFF TGTGCCAGCAGTTTACCCGGACAGATCGAAGCTTTCTTT TRBJ1-1 NA NA TRBV12-3/TRBV12-4
CASSYSGRRTGELFF TGTGCCAGCAGTTACTCGGGCAGGCGCACCGGGGAGCTGTTTTTT TRBJ2-2 NA NA TRBV6-6
CASSFIPGTGKGETQYF TGTGCCAGCAGCTTTATACCCGGGACAGGAAAAGGAGAGACCCAGTACTTC TRBJ2-5 TRBD1 NA TRBV7-9
CASRKTGSYEQYF TGTGCCAGCAGAAAGACAGGGTCCTACGAGCAGTACTTC TRBJ2-7 TRBD1 NA TRBV2
CASSLDLRQGSTDTQYF TGTGCCAGCAGCTTAGATCTGAGACAGGGGTCCACAGATACGCAGTATTTT TRBJ2-3 TRBD1 NA TRBV11-3
CASSLDLSVNTEAFF TGCGCCAGCAGCTTGGATCTTTCGGTGAACACTGAAGCTTTCTTT TRBJ1-1 NA NA TRBV5-1
CASSYSGPGDGYTF TGTGCCAGCAGTTACTCTGGGCCAGGGGATGGCTACACCTTC TRBJ1-2 NA NA TRBV6-2/TRBV6-3
CASSSGTGDYGYTF TGTGCCAGCAGCTCCGGGACGGGAGACTATGGCTACACCTTC TRBJ1-2 NA NA TRBV5-4
CASSHYGGRITEAFF TGTGCCAGCAGCCATTACGGGGGGCGTATAACTGAAGCTTTCTTT TRBJ1-1 NA NA TRBV3-1/TRBV3-2
CASSIAGGNQPQHF TGTGCCAGTAGTATAGCAGGGGGAAATCAGCCCCAGCATTTT TRBJ1-5 TRBD1 NA TRBV19
CASSTPRTGYTGELFF TGTGCCAGTAGTACTCCTAGGACAGGGTACACCGGGGAGCTGTTTTTT TRBJ2-2 TRBD1 NA TRBV19
CASSGGQGAYNEQFF TGTGCCAGCAGCGGAGGACAGGGGGCCTACAATGAGCAGTTCTTC TRBJ2-1 TRBD1 NA TRBV9
CATSREPGGYSNQPQHF TGTGCCACCAGCAGAGAACCAGGGGGGTATAGCAATCAGCCCCAGCATTTT TRBJ1-5 TRBD1 once TRBV15
CASSTPSGGAGETQYF TGTGCCAGCAGCACCCCTAGCGGGGGGGCCGGAGAGACCCAGTACTTC TRBJ2-5 TRBD2 NA TRBV3-1/TRBV3-2
CASSPITGYEQYF TGTGCCAGCAGCCCCATAACAGGGTATGAGCAGTACTTC TRBJ2-7 NA NA TRBV3-1/TRBV3-2
CASSEFGQALGNEQFF TGTGCCAGCAGTGAATTTGGACAGGCCCTGGGAAATGAGCAGTTCTTC TRBJ2-1 TRBD1 NA TRBV6-1
CASSVAWAGGYNKQFF TGTGCCAGCAGCGTAGCGTGGGCAGGGGGATACAATAAGCAGTTCTTC TRBJ2-1 TRBD1 NA TRBV9
CASSLNQGADEKLFF TGCGCCAGCAGCTTGAACCAGGGGGCTGATGAAAAACTGTTTTTT TRBJ1-4 TRBD1 NA TRBV5-1
CASSSRTGGGSPLHF TGTGCCAGCAGTTCCCGGACAGGGGGCGGTTCACCCCTCCACTTT TRBJ1-6 TRBD1 NA TRBV28
CATSRGQGGSYGYTF TGTGCCACCAGCCGAGGACAGGGGGGTAGCTATGGCTACACCTTC TRBJ1-2 TRBD1 NA TRBV15
CASSSGIYGYTF TGTGCCAGCAGCTCGGGGATCTATGGCTACACCTTC TRBJ1-2 NA NA TRBV27
CASRFQGDYGYTF TGTGCCAGCAGATTTCAGGGTGACTATGGCTACACCTTC TRBJ1-2 NA NA TRBV27
CASGQGLNTEAFF TGCGCCAGCGGTCAGGGGCTGAACACTGAAGCTTTCTTT TRBJ1-1 NA NA TRBV5-1
CASSPGDRFEAFF TGTGCCAGCAGCCCAGGGGACAGGTTTGAAGCTTTCTTT TRBJ1-1 TRBD1 once TRBV28
CASSEGLGGLGEQYF TGTGCCAGCAGTGAAGGCCTTGGGGGCCTCGGCGAGCAGTACTTC TRBJ2-7 NA many TRBV2